This T cell receptor (beta chain) comes out of a study of shared clonotypes between healthy human individuals. Overall study findings and caveats: The study generally estimated greater richness for naive than memory subsets.

There are 15 residues in the CDR3. The trim removed 6 bases at V and 8 bases at J, leaving 10 bases unmatched. CDR1 is SNHLY, CDR2 FYNNEI, per germline. Comments on this clone: Its target is not known.

Naive CD8 cells were CD45RO-negative, positively selected for CCR7, excluding terminally differentiated effector memory CD45RA+ cells. Some clones are missing from TCRdb's copy, which holds only in-frame ones; the method was immunoSEQ multiplex PCR. Here the sample spans approximately 2,200,000 clones, approximately 94% being singletons. Source material: naive CD8+ T cells from PBMCs. The source of this sequence is a man between 18 and 29 years old in good health. Some clones in this sample may be carry-over from other donors' samples. The rearrangement joins TRBV2 to TRBJ1-2, with TRBD1 identical over 12 bases. Written as DNA, the CDR3 is TGTGCCAGCAGCGAACCGGGACAGGGGGCTTGGGGCTACACCTTC. It yields the protein CASSEPGQGAWGYTF. Variable domain in full (rest from reference TRBV2 and TRBJ1-2): EPEVTQTPSHQVTQMGQEVILRCVPISNHLYFYWYRQILGQKVEFLVSFYNNEISEKSEIFDDQFSVERPDGSNFTLKIRSTKLEDSAMYFCASSEPGQGAWGYTFGSGTRLTVV.